Described below is a single T cell receptor (beta chain) sequence and its context. The V gene lost 8 bases and the J gene lost 4 bases, with 10 bases spanning the gap. The CDR3 has 12 residues. CDR1 is SGHRS, CDR2 YFSETQ, per germline. In terms of age and location, participants ranged from roughly 18 to 89 years and lived in about 25 US areas. Participants' own reports of clinical history determined their cohort assignment. This specimen belongs to a study of blood T cell repertoires in COVID-19. About the study: There were acute and convalescent COVID-19 samples, and they came from the United States, Italy and Spain.

Repertoires were generated with immunoSEQ multiplex PCR, while TCRdb's copy carries only in-frame clones and drops some. There are some 200,000 clones in the sample; 82% occur only once, and more than 4.5% lies in the top ten. This chain uses TRBV5-1 with TRBJ2-1, with D perhaps TRBD1 (5 bases). The clonotype was recovered from a woman aged 55-75 years with acute COVID-19. Sequences were obtained from PBMCs or T cells enriched from blood (not recorded which). CDR3 protein: CASTDSYNEQFF. CDR3 coding DNA: TGCGCCAGTACCGACAGTTACAATGAGCAGTTCTTC.